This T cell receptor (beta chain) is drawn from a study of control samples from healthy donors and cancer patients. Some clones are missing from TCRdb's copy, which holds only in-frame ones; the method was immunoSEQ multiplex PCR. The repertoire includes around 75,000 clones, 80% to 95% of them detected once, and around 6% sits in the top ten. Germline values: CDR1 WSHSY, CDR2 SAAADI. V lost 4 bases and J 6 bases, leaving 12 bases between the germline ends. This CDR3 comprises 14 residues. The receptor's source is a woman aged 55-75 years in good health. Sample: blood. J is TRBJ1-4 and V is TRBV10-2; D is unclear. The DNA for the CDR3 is TGCGCCAGCAGTGCAGAATCTCTCCATGAAAAACTGTTTTTT. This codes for CASSAESLHEKLFF.